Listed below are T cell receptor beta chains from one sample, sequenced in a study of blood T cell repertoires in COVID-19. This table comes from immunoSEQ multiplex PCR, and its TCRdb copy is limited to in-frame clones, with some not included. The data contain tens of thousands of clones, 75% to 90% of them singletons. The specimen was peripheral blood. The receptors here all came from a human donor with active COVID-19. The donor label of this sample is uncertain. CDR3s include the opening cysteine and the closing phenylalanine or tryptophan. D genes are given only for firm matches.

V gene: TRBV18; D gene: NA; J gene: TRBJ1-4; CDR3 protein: CASSPGEGAVEKLFF; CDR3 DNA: TGTGCCAGCTCACCAGGCGAAGGGGCTGTTGAAAAACTGTTTTTT
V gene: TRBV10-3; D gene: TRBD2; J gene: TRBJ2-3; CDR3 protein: CAIAGGPSTDTQYF; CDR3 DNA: TGTGCCATCGCGGGGGGCCCTAGCACAGATACGCAGTATTTT
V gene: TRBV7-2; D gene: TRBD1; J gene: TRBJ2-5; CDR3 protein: CASSPNRGLGTQYF; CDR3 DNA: TGTGCCAGCAGCCCGAACAGGGGGCTGGGGACCCAGTACTTC
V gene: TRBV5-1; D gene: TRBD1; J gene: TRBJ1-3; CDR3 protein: CASSRGTVDAGNTIYF; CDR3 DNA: TGCGCCAGCAGCCGAGGGACAGTTGACGCCGGAAACACCATATATTTT
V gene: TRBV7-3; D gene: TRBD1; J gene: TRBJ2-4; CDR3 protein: CASSLTGTAKNIQYF; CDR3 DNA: TGTGCCAGCAGCCTGACAGGGACGGCCAAAAACATTCAGTACTTC
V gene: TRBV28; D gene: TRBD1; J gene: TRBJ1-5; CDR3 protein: CASSPIMRTGDQPQHF; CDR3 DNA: TGTGCCAGCAGTCCGATTATGAGGACAGGGGATCAGCCCCAGCATTTT
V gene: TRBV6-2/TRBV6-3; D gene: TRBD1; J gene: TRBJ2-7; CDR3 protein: CASSSRGQGAETYEQYF; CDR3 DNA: TGTGCCAGCAGTTCTCGGGGACAGGGGGCGGAAACCTACGAGCAGTACTTC
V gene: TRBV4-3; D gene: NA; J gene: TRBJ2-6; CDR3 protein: CASSQRTLGSLISGANVLTF; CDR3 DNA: TGCGCCAGCAGCCAACGAACGCTTGGCTCCCTCATCTCTGGGGCCAACGTCCTGACTTTC
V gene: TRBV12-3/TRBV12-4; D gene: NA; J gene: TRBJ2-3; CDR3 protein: CASSLQYTDTQYF; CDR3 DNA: TGTGCCAGCAGTTTACAGTACACAGATACGCAGTATTTT
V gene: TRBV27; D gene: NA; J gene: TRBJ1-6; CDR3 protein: CASSLEGYNSPLHF; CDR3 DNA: TGTGCCAGCAGTTTAGAGGGTTATAATTCACCCCTCCACTTT